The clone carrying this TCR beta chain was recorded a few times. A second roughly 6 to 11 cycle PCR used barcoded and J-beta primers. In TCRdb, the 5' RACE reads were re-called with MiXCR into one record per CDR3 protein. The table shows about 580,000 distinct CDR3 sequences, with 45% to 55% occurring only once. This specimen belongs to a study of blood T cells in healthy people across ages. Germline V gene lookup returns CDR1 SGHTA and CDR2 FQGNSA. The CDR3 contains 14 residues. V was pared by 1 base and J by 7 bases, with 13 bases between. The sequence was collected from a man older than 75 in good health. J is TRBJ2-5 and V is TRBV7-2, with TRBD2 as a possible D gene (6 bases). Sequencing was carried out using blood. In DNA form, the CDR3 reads TGTGCCAGCAGCTTAGAACAGGCCGGGGGGACCCAGTACTTC. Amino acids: CASSLEQAGGTQYF. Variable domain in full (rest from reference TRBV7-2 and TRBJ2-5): GAGVSQSPSNKVTEKGKDVELRCDPISGHTALYWYRQSLGQGLEFLIYFQGNSAPDKSGLPSDRFSAERTGGSVSTLTIQRTQQEDSAVYLCASSLEQAGGTQYFGPGTRLLVL.